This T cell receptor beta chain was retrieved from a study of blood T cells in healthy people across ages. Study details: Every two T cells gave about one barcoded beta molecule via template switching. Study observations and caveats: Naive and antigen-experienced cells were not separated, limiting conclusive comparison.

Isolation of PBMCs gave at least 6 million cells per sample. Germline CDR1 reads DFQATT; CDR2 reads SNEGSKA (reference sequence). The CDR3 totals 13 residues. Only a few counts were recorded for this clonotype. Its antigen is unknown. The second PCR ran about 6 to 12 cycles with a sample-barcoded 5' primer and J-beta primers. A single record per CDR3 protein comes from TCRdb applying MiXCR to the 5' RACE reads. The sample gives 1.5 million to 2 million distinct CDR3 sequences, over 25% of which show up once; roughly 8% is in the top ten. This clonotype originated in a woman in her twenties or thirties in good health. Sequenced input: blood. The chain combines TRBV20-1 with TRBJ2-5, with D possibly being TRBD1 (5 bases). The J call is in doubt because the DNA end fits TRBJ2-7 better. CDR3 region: CSAHDRDLYEQYF. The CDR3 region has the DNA TGCAGTGCTCACGACAGAGACCTATACGAGCAGTACTTC.